This T cell receptor (beta chain) was retrieved from a study of blood T cell repertoires in COVID-19. Repertoires were generated with immunoSEQ multiplex PCR, while TCRdb's copy carries only in-frame clones and drops some. The repertoire consists of around 70,000 clones, with around 88% occurring once and the leading ten covering 0.55% to 0.75%. Trimming cost V 6 bases and J 8 bases; bases outside gene matches: 19. Germline V gives CDR1 MNHNY, CDR2 SVGAGI (reference sequence). The CDR3 spans 17 residues. This receptor was identified in a man aged 55 to 70 with acute or convalescent COVID-19. The chain links TRBV6-6 to TRBJ1-2, with 9 positions matching TRBD1. Input material: peripheral blood. CDR3 nucleotides: TGTGCCAGCAGACGAAACACCCGGCCGGGACAGGGAAGCGGCTACACCTTC. It is translated as CASRRNTRPGQGSGYTF.